This entry features one T cell receptor (beta chain) sequence. Germline lookup yields CDR1 SGHDT and CDR2 YYEEEE. V was trimmed by 1 base and J by 5 bases, leaving 16 bases between them. The CDR3 totals 15 residues. This sample stems from a study of T cell changes during pregnancy in multiple sclerosis. Only in-frame clones appear in the TCRdb table, and some are missing; sequencing was by immunoSEQ multiplex PCR. This table has about 110,000 clones, roughly 92% appearing once. The sample in question was peripheral blood, obtained after pregnancy. The TCR was taken from a female donor with multiple sclerosis, enrolled in a pregnancy study. The chain recombines TRBV5-6 with TRBJ2-7; D call uncertain. DNA for the CDR3: TGTGCCAGCAGCTTGATCCGGGTGCAATTCCACGAGCAGTACTTC. Amino acid sequence: CASSLIRVQFHEQYF.